A selection of T cell receptor beta chains follows, all from one sample in a study of monozygotic twins with inflammatory bowel disease. TCRdb reprocessed the 5' RACE reads and stores each CDR3 protein as one record, lacking DNA. Its table lists approximately 380,000 distinct CDR3 sequences. Sequenced: blood. The receptors originated from a human donor with ulcerative colitis or Crohn's disease, or a healthy co-twin of an affected twin (not recorded which). The CDR3 runs from the conserved cysteine through the conserved F or W.

j_gene | v_gene | CDR3aa
TRBJ1-1 | TRBV7-3 | CASSHARGAGAFF
TRBJ1-5 | TRBV10-3 | CAISESTGGHQPQHF
TRBJ2-2 | TRBV5-1 | CASSLVWQMNTGELFF
TRBJ2-1 | TRBV21-1 | CASSKEVGQAYNEQFF
TRBJ2-7 | TRBV7-9 | CASSLGAADVYEQYF
TRBJ2-5 | TRBV7-6 | CASSLVGTGQETQYF
TRBJ2-3 | TRBV6-5 | CASSYTGWGASTDTQYF
TRBJ2-6 | TRBV6-5 | CASSYNQGASGANVLTF
TRBJ2-7 | TRBV4-1 | CASSQPGPYEQYF
TRBJ1-1 | TRBV6-2/TRBV6-3 | CASRYQGRGYAAFF
TRBJ2-3 | TRBV12-3/TRBV12-4 | CASSLYGGSTDTQYF
TRBJ2-7 | TRBV5-1 | CASSSGTGGASYEQYF